This passage covers 21 T cell receptor beta chains from one sample sequenced in a study of patients and donors after allogeneic stem cell transplantation. TCRdb independently ran MiXCR on the RT-PCR reads; one entry per CDR3 protein. In the table there are about a million distinct CDR3 sequences, around 17% of which are singletons. The sequenced material came from blood, either unsorted or a sorted T cell fraction (not recorded which). The receptors stem from a human donor who was either an allogeneic HSCT recipient or a stem cell or donor lymphocyte infusion donor (not recorded which). It is not recorded whose cells these are; they may come from a transplant donor.

This clonotype was observed a few times. This chain joins TRBV12-3 or TRBV12-4 and TRBJ2-7; D not certain. The V end lost 1 base, the J end lost 11 bases, and 9 bases lay between the germline ends. The CDR3 runs 11 residues. The CDR3, as DNA: TGTGCCAGCAGTTTAGACTCCATCGAGTACTTC. This sequence encodes CASSLDSIEYF.

This chain joins TRBV20-1 and TRBJ2-1; a possible D gene is TRBD1 (6 bases). V was pared by 2 bases and J by 10 bases, with 27 bases between. The CDR3 contains 17 residues. The germline V gene encodes CDR1 DFQATT and CDR2 SNEGSKA (reference sequence). The CDR3 DNA reads as TGCAGTGCTAGATTCCCTGGGGGACAAAGGGGGTTGGGGGAGCAGTTCTTC. Translating gives CSARFPGGQRGLGEQFF.

The V call is TRBV5-1, the J call TRBJ1-1, with 9 bases matching TRBD1. This CDR3 contains 14 residues. Germline trimming cut 4 bases from V and 7 bases from J; bases unmatched to any gene: 8. Per germline, CDR1 SGHRS and CDR2 YFSETQ. CDR3 bases: TGCGCCAGCAGCGGAGGGACAGGGAATCATGAAGCTTTCTTT. It is translated as CASSGGTGNHEAFF.

The table lists this clonotype with a few counts. This chain connects TRBV20-1 to TRBJ1-5; maybe TRBD1 (5 bases). V was pared by 2 bases and J by 5 bases, with 7 bases between. Looked up from germline, CDR1 is DFQATT and CDR2 is SNEGSKA (reference sequence). There are 12 residues in the CDR3. This CDR3 reads CSARTGYQPQHF. Written as DNA, the CDR3 is TGCAGTGCTAGAACAGGCTATCAGCCCCAGCATTTT.

This clonotype was recorded only once. The chain couples TRBV4-2 to TRBJ1-1; the D is unclear. CDR1 is LGHNA and CDR2 is YNFKEQ in the germline V gene. This CDR3 spans 11 amino acids. V lost 0 bases and J lost 11, with 7 bases in between. The CDR3 sequence: CASSQDRDAFF. The DNA of the CDR3 is TGTGCCAGCAGCCAAGATCGCGATGCTTTCTTT.

This clonotype was seen a few times. This CDR3 reads CSAKGPTNSPLHF. For the CDR3, the DNA is TGCAGTGCTAAGGGACCGACAAATTCACCCCTCCACTTT. The V gene is TRBV20-1, the J gene TRBJ1-6, with a weak D call TRBD1 (5 bases). This CDR3 contains 13 residues. V dropped 4 bases and J dropped 7 bases, with 11 bases sitting between them. CDR1 and CDR2 from the germline V gene are DFQATT and SNEGSKA (reference sequence).

This clonotype has more than one count but fewer than ten. The J gene is TRBJ2-7, the V gene TRBV5-6; tentative D call: TRBD2 (6 bases). Trimming stripped 3 bases from V and 3 bases from J, with 22 bases between. Per the germline V gene, CDR1 is SGHDT and CDR2 is YYEEEE. This CDR3 has 17 residues. CDR3 bases: TGTGCCAGCAGCTCCGATACTGCGGCGGGACCCAACTACGAGCAGTACTTC. It specifies CASSSDTAAGPNYEQYF.

The chain employs TRBV20-1 and TRBJ2-2; D remains ambiguous. The V gene lost 4 bases and the J gene lost 1 base, with 7 bases spanning the gap. The CDR3 covers 13 residues. Germline V gene sequence: CDR1 DFQATT, CDR2 SNEGSKA (reference sequence). The CDR3 protein is CSATPRNTGELFF. Written as DNA, the CDR3 is TGCAGTGCTACCCCACGGAACACCGGGGAGCTGTTTTTT.

This clonotype showed up just a few times. The chain links TRBV3-1 to TRBJ1-2; D possibly corresponds to TRBD1 (6 bases). The germline gives CDR1 LGHDT, CDR2 YNNKEL (reference sequence). CDR3 size: 15 residues. Trimming cost V 3 bases and J 2 bases, with 13 bases left between them. CDR3 bases: TGTGCCAGCAGCCAGGCCACTGGACAGAACTATGGCTACACCTTC. It encodes CASSQATGQNYGYTF.

The chain combines TRBV7-8 with TRBJ2-7; a possible D gene is TRBD2 (5 bases). CDR1 SGHVS and CDR2 FQNEAQ come from the germline V gene. The CDR3 totals 15 residues. Trimming left V 3 bases short and J 5 bases short, with 17 bases between. CDR3 amino acids: CASSFPGSNPHEQYF. In DNA, the CDR3 is TGTGCCAGCAGCTTCCCGGGATCGAATCCCCACGAGCAGTACTTC. The complete variable domain, with remaining parts taken from reference TRBV7-8 and TRBJ2-7, reads GAGVSQSPRYKVAKRGQDVALRCDPISGHVSLFWYQQALGQGPEFLTYFQNEAQLDKSGLPSDRFFAERPEGSVSTLKIQRTQQEDSAVYLCASSFPGSNPHEQYFGPGTRLTVT.

This clonotype was counted only a few times. The chain carries TRBV12-3 or TRBV12-4 and TRBJ2-5, with TRBD2 matching 10 bases. V shed 6 bases, J shed 5 bases, and the junction held 9 bases outside the gene matches. The CDR3 runs 15 residues. The CDR3 protein is CASSSVSGGVETQYF. In DNA form, the CDR3 reads TGTGCCAGCAGCTCCGTCAGCGGGGGGGTTGAGACCCAGTACTTC.

The chain couples TRBV5-6 to TRBJ2-7; 8 nucleotides match TRBD1. The CDR3 has 15 residues. Germline V gene data show CDR1 as SGHDT and CDR2 as YYEEEE. The junction had 6 bases not matched to a gene; V was cut back by 2 bases and J by 2 bases. The CDR3, as DNA: TGTGCCAGCAGCTTTACCGCGACAGGGGCCTACGAGCAGTACTTC. Encoded protein: CASSFTATGAYEQYF.

The table lists this clonotype with many counts. The rearrangement joins TRBV2 to TRBJ1-1, with 9 bases that match TRBD1. After removal of 5 bases from V and 10 bases from J, the junction contained 8 bases not matched to a gene. This CDR3 has 13 residues. CDR1 and CDR2 from the germline V gene are SNHLY and FYNNEI. The CDR3, as DNA: TGTGCCAGCAGTACGGGACAGGGAAATGTAGCTTTCTTT. It codes for CASSTGQGNVAFF.

This clonotype occurred a few times. This chain connects TRBV20-1 to TRBJ2-1; possible D gene TRBD2, 5 bases. CDR3 length: 14 residues. Trimming cost V 1 base and J 7 bases, with 14 bases left between them. CDR1 is DFQATT and CDR2 is SNEGSKA in the germline V gene (reference sequence). Here the CDR3 DNA reads TGCAGTGCTAGAGCCTCTCCAAGGACTAATGAGCAGTTCTTC. This encodes CSARASPRTNEQFF.

The V call is TRBV19, the J call TRBJ2-7, with a weak D call TRBD2 (6 bases). The CDR3 spans 13 residues. CDR1 and CDR2 (germline): LNHDA, SQIVND (reference sequence). Trimming removed 6 bases at V and 2 bases at J, with 11 bases between. In DNA form, the CDR3 reads TGTGCCAGTAGCCGGGGACTTACCTACGAGCAGTACTTC. It translates to CASSRGLTYEQYF.

This clonotype was detected only a few times. The chain is built from TRBV9 and TRBJ1-1, with unresolved D. CDR3 size: 14 residues. CDR1 is SGDLS and CDR2 is YYNGEE in the germline V gene. The V gene lost 3 bases and the J gene lost 1 base, with 10 bases spanning the gap. CDR3: CASSADPENTEAFF. Written as DNA, the CDR3 is TGTGCCAGCAGCGCAGACCCAGAGAACACTGAAGCTTTCTTT.

V is TRBV4-1 and J is TRBJ2-6; 12 bases are a match to TRBD1. The ends lost 2 bases at V and 3 bases at J; junction bases unmatched: 8. The CDR3 runs 19 residues. Germline lookup yields CDR1 MGHRA and CDR2 YSYEKL. The DNA for the CDR3 is TGCGCCAGCAGCCAACACTGGGGACAGGGGGCGTTTGGGGCCAACGTCCTGACTTTC. Encoded protein: CASSQHWGQGAFGANVLTF.

The sample holds a few counts of this clonotype. V gene TRBV30 combines with J gene TRBJ2-3; D gene uncertain. The germline V gene has CDR1 GTSNPN and CDR2 SVGIG (reference sequence). Trimming removed 4 bases at V and 4 bases at J, with 6 bases between. There are 11 residues in the CDR3. CDR3 residues: CAWNPADTQYF. The CDR3 bases are TGTGCCTGGAACCCTGCAGATACGCAGTATTTT.

This clonotype appeared a few times. The genes are TRBV20-1 and TRBJ2-7; 7 nucleotides match TRBD1. CDR3 length equals 15 residues. The J segment lost 2 bases and the V segment lost 0 bases, leaving 7 bases of the junction unmatched. CDR1 and CDR2 from the germline V gene are DFQATT and SNEGSKA (reference sequence). The CDR3 DNA is TGCAGTGCTAGAGAGACAGGGAAAGGGACCTACGAGCAGTACTTC. It translates to CSARETGKGTYEQYF.

This rearrangement joins TRBV9 to TRBJ2-5, with D possibly TRBD2 on 5 matching bases. Between the trimmed V and J ends, which lost 5 bases and 4 bases, there was a span of 12 bases. Germline values: CDR1 SGDLS, CDR2 YYNGEE. The CDR3 is made up of 13 amino acids. The CDR3 sequence: CASSEGVRETQYF. The CDR3 DNA is TGTGCCAGCAGTGAGGGTGTGAGAGAGACCCAGTACTTC.

This clonotype showed up many times. The chain has TRBV5-1 and TRBJ2-2; no clear D gene. Trimming pared 3 bases from V and 1 base from J, leaving 7 bases between. The CDR3 sequence is 14 residues long. Germline values: CDR1 SGHRS, CDR2 YFSETQ. CDR3 in DNA: TGCGCCAGCAGCTCAGAACGGAACACCGGGGAGCTGTTTTTT. It specifies CASSSERNTGELFF.